These T cell receptor beta chains were read from a single sample in a study of T cells in Graves' hyperthyroidism and ophthalmopathy. TCRdb passed the multiplex PCR reads through MiXCR, listing each CDR3 protein once. The sample contains around 450,000 distinct CDR3 sequences, around 13% of which appear only once. The material sequenced was blood. Receptors originate from a young woman with Graves' hyperthyroidism. The CDR3 runs from the conserved cysteine through the conserved F or W. The D gene is left open where the match is weak. The size of a clone is reported for some rows only, either as once, few or many, or as a class for expanded clones.

NA	NA	TRBV28	TRBJ2-3	TGTGCCAGCAGTTTACACGGGACGGGTGGAACGACGGGGTCCTTTAGCACAGATACGCAGTATTTT	CASSLHGTGGTTGSFSTDTQYF
many	TRBD2	TRBV28	TRBJ2-5	TGTGCCAGCACTAGCGGGAGAGGGAGAGAGACCCAGTACTTC	CASTSGRGRETQYF
many	NA	TRBV6-5	TRBJ2-7	TGTGCCAGCAGTTACCTGGGGCTAAAGGTCTACGAGCAGTACTTC	CASSYLGLKVYEQYF
NA	NA	TRBV4-3	TRBJ2-7	TGCGCCAGCAGCCAAGATCTGAGCTACGAGCAGTACTTC	CASSQDLSYEQYF
many	TRBD2	TRBV20-1	TRBJ2-1	TGCAGTGCTTTCGGGGGGACCTCCTACAATGAGCAGTTCTTC	CSAFGGTSYNEQFF
many	NA	TRBV28	TRBJ1-1	TGTGCCAGCAGCCTATTTGCTGGCAGGGAGGACACTGAAGCTTTCTTT	CASSLFAGREDTEAFF
few	TRBD1	TRBV20-1	TRBJ1-1	TGCAGTGCTTGGACAGGGAGCGCCGCCGATGAAGCTTTCTTT	CSAWTGSAADEAFF
few	TRBD1	TRBV9	TRBJ2-1	TGTGCCAGCAGCCCGCCTTCCGGACAGGGCTACAATGAGCAGTTCTTC	CASSPPSGQGYNEQFF
many	NA	TRBV6-1	TRBJ2-5	TGTGCCAGCACCCCCGTGACCCTGCAAGAGACCCAGTACTTC	CASTPVTLQETQYF
many	TRBD1	TRBV11-3	TRBJ2-7	TGTGCCAGCAGCTTAACGGGACAGGGGTACGAGCAGTACTTC	CASSLTGQGYEQYF
many	NA	TRBV27	TRBJ2-1	TGTGCCAGCAGTTTTAGCCTAGCAGGCGGTGAGCAGTTCTTC	CASSFSLAGGEQFF
NA	NA	TRBV5-4	TRBJ1-1	TGTGCCAGCAGCTTGGAGGCAGGGGAGTACACTGAAGCTTTCTTT	CASSLEAGEYTEAFF
many	NA	TRBV2	TRBJ1-1	TGTGCCAGCAGTGTTGGGCTGGGGAACACTGAAGCTTTCTTT	CASSVGLGNTEAFF
NA	NA	TRBV29-1	TRBJ2-1	TGCAGCGTTGAACCTAGGGCGTACAATGAGCAGTTCTTC	CSVEPRAYNEQFF
many	NA	TRBV28	TRBJ2-3	TGTGCCAGCAGTTATGAGAGGCCAGACACAGATACGCAGTATTTT	CASSYERPDTDTQYF
few	TRBD2	TRBV3-1	TRBJ2-5	TGTGCCAGCAGCCAAGTCCCGGGACTAGCGGGTTCAGAGACCCAGTACTTC	CASSQVPGLAGSETQYF